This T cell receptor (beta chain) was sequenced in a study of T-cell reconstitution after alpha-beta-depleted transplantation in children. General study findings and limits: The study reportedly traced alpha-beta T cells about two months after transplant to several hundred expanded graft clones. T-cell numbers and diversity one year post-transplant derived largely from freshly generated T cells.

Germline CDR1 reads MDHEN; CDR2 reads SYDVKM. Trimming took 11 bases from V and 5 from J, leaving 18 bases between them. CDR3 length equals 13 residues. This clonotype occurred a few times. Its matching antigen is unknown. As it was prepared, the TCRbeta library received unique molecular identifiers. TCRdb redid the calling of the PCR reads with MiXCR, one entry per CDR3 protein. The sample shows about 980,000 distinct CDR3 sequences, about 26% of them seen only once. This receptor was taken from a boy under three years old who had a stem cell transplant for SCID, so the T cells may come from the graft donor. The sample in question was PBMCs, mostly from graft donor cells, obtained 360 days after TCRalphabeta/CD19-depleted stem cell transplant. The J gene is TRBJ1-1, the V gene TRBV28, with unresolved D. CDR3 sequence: CAGSPFGETEAFF. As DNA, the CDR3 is TGTGCCGGCTCTCCCTTTGGGGAGACTGAAGCTTTCTTT.